This TCR beta chain derives from a study of blood T cells in healthy people across ages. The CDR3 extends over 17 amino acids. The germline V and J ends were trimmed by 5 bases and 4 bases, with 21 bases remaining between them. Germline V gene data show CDR1 as SGHTA and CDR2 as FQGNSA. A sample-barcoded 5' primer and a J-beta primer mix were used in a second PCR of roughly 7 to 12 cycles. TCRdb used MiXCR to reprocess the 5' RACE reads, holding one entry per CDR3 protein. The sample holds around 990,000 distinct CDR3 sequences, 30% to 40% seen once. The material sequenced was blood. The clonotype comes from a man aged 18 to 29 in good health. This chain uses TRBV7-2 with TRBJ2-1; D is unclear. Written as DNA, the CDR3 is TGTGCCAGCAGCACATCCCTCCTAAAACCCACTTACAATGAGCAGTTCTTC. It encodes CASSTSLLKPTYNEQFF.